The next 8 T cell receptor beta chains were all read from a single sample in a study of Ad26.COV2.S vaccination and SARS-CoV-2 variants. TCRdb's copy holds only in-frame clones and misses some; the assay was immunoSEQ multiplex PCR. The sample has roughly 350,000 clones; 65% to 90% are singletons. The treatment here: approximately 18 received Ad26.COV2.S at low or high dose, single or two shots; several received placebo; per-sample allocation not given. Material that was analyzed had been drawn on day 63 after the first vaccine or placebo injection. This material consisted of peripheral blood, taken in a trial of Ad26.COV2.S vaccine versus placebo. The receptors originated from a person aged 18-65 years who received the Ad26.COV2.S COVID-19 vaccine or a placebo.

The DNA for the CDR3 is TGTGCCAGCAGCTTAACCGGGACAGGGATGAAAAAAAGCAATCAGCCCCAGCATTTT. It specifies CASSLTGTGMKKSNQPQHF. The rearrangement joins TRBV5-6 to TRBJ1-5; 9 bases align to TRBD1. The CDR3 totals 19 residues. Germline lookup yields CDR1 SGHDT and CDR2 YYEEEE. The ends lost 2 bases at V and 1 base at J; junction bases unmatched: 13. Complete variable domain (other parts from reference TRBV5-6 and TRBJ1-5): DAGVTQSPTHLIKTRGQQVTLRCSPKSGHDTVSWYQQALGQGPQFIFQYYEEEERQRGNFPDRFSGHQFPNYSSELNVNALLLGDSALYLCASSLTGTGMKKSNQPQHFGDGTRLSIL.

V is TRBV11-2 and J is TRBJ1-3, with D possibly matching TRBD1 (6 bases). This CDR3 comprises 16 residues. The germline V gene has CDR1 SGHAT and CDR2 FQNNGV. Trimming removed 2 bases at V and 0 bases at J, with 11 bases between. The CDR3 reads CASSLNQGSSGNTIYF. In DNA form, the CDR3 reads TGTGCCAGCAGCTTAAATCAGGGGAGCTCTGGAAACACCATATATTTT.

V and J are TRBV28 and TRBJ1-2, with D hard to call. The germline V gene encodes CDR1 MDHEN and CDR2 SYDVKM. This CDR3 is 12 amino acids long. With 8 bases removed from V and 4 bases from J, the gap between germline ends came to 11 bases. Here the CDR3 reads CASRGEGYGYTF. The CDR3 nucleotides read TGTGCCAGCCGCGGTGAAGGCTATGGCTACACCTTC.

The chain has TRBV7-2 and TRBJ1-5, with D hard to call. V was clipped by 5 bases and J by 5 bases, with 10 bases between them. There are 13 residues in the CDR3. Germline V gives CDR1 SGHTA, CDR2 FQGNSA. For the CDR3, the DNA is TGTGCCAGCAGCCCCCGGGGTGATCAGCCCCAGCATTTT. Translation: CASSPRGDQPQHF.

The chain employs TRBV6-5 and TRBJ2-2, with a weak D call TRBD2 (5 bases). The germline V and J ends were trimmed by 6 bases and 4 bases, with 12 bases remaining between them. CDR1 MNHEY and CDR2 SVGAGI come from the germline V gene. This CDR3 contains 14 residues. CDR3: CASRRTYGTGELFF. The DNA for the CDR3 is TGTGCCAGCAGGCGGACTTACGGCACCGGGGAGCTGTTTTTT.

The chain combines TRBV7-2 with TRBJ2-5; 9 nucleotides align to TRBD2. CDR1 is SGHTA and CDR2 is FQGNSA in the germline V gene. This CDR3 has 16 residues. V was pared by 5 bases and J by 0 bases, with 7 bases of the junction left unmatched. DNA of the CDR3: TGTGCCAGCAGCCCATTAGCGGGAGAGTACCAAGAGACCCAGTACTTC. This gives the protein CASSPLAGEYQETQYF.

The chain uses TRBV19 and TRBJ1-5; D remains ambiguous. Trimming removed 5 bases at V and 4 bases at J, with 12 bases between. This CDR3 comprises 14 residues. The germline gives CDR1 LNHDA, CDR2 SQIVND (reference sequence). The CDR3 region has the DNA TGTGCCAGTAGTCTATTGGCAGTAAATCAGCCCCAGCATTTT. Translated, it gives CASSLLAVNQPQHF. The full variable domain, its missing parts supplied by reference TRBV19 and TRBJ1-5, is DGGITQSPKYLFRKEGQNVTLSCEQNLNHDAMYWYRQDPGQGLRLIYYSQIVNDFQKGDIAEGYSVSREKKESFPLTVTSAQKNPTAFYLCASSLLAVNQPQHFGDGTRLSIL.

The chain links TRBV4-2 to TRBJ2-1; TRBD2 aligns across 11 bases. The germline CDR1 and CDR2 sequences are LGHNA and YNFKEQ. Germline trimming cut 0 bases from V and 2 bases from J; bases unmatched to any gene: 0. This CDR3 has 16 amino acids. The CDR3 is CASSQELAGAYNEQFF. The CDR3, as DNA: TGTGCCAGCAGCCAAGAACTAGCGGGAGCCTACAATGAGCAGTTCTTC.